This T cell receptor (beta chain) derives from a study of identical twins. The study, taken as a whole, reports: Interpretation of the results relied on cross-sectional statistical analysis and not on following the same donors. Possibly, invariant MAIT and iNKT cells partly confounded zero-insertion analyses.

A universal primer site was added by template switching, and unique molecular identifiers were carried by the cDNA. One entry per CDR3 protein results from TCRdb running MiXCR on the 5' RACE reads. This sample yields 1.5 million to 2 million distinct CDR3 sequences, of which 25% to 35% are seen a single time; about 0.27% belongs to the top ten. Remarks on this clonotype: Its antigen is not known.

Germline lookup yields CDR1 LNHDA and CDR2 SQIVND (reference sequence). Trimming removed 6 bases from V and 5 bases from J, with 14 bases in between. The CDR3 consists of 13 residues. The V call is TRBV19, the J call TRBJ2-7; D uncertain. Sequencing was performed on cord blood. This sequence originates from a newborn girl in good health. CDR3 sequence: CASSLAPRDEQYF. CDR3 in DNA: TGTGCCAGTAGCCTGGCCCCCCGGGACGAGCAGTACTTC.